This T cell receptor beta chain was sequenced for a study of CD8 T cells in ankylosing spondylitis. Study conclusions and caveats: Apparently characteristic of ankylosing spondylitis blood was a TCR beta motif (about eight highly homologous variants).

Germline V gene data show CDR1 as SQVTM and CDR2 as ANQGSEA. The CDR3 totals 15 residues. The V end lost 0 bases, the J end lost 1 base, and 12 bases lay between the germline ends. TCRdb reprocessed the 5' RACE reads via MiXCR and lists one record per CDR3 protein. Of a few hundred thousand distinct CDR3 sequences in the sample, around 18% were seen once. This clonotype showed up just a few times. Its target is not known. The sequencing sample was made of blood, either unsorted or a sorted T cell fraction (not recorded which). The chain couples TRBV29-1 to TRBJ1-2, with D possibly TRBD1 on 6 matching bases. The receptor comes from a male donor with ankylosing spondylitis. The CDR3 region has the DNA TGCAGCGTTGAAGATGGGGGGCCCCTTAACTATGGCTACACCTTC. Protein sequence: CSVEDGGPLNYGYTF.